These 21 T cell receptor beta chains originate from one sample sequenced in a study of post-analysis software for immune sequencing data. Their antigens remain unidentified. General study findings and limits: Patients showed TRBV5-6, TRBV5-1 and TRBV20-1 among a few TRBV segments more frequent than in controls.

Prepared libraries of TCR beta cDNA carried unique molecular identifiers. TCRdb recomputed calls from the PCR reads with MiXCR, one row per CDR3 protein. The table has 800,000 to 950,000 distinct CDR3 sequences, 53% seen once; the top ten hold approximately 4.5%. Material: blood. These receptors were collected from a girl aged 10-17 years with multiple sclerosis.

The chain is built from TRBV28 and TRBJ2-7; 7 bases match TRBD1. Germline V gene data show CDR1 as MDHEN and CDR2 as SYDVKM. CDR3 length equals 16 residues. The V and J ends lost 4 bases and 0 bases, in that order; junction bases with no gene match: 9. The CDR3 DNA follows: TGTGCCAGCAGTTACATAACAGGGGACAACTCCTACGAGCAGTACTTC. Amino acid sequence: CASSYITGDNSYEQYF.

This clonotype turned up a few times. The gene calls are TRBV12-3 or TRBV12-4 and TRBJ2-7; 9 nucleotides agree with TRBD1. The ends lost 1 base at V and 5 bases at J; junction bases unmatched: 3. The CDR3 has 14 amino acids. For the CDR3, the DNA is TGTGCCAGCAGTTTAGGGACAGGGGTCCACGAGCAGTACTTC. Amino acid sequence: CASSLGTGVHEQYF.

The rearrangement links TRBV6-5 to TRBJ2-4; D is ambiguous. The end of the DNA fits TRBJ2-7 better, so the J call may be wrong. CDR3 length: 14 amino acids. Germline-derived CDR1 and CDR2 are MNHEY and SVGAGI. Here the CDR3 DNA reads TGTGCCAGCGCCCCATCAGCGAACACCTACGAGCAGTACTTC. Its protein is CASAPSANTYEQYF.

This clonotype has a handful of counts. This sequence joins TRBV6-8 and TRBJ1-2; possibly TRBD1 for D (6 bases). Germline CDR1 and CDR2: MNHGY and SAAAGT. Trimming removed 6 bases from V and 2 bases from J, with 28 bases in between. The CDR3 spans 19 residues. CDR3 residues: CASSHPKGTSGPENYGYTF. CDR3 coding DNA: TGTGCCAGCAGCCACCCTAAGGGGACATCGGGACCGGAAAACTATGGCTACACCTTC.

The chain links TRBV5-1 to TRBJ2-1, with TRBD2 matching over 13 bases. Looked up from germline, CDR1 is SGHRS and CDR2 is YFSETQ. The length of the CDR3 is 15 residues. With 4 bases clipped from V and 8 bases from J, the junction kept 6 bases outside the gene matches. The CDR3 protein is CASSLTSGGAYEQFF. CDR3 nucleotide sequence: TGCGCCAGCAGCCTCACTAGCGGGGGGGCCTATGAGCAGTTCTTC.

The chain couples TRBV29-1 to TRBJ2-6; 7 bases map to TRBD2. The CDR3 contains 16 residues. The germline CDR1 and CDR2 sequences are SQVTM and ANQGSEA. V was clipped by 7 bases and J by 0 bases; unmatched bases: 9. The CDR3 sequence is CSAVPSGGSGANVLTF. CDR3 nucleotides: TGCAGCGCCGTCCCGTCGGGGGGCTCTGGGGCCAACGTCCTGACTTTC.

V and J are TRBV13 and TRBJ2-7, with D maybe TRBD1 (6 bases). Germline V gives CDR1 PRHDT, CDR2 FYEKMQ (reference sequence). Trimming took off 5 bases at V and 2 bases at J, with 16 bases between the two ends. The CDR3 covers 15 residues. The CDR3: CASSISEGDPYEQYF. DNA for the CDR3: TGTGCCAGCAGCATCTCTGAGGGGGATCCCTACGAGCAGTACTTC. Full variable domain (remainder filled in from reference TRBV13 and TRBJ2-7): AAGVIQSPRHLIKEKRETATLKCYPIPRHDTVYWYQQGPGQDPQFLISFYEKMQSDKGSIPDRFSAQQFSDYHSELNMSSLELGDSALYFCASSISEGDPYEQYFGPGTRLTVT.

For the CDR3, the DNA is TGCAGCGTGCAGGGACTAGCGGGAGTCAATGAGCAGTTCTTC. It translates to CSVQGLAGVNEQFF. V gene TRBV29-1 combines with J gene TRBJ2-1; 14 nucleotides agree with TRBD2. The CDR3 sequence is 14 residues long. J was trimmed by 6 bases and V by 6 bases; bases with no gene match: 4. Germline loops: CDR1 SQVTM, CDR2 ANQGSEA.

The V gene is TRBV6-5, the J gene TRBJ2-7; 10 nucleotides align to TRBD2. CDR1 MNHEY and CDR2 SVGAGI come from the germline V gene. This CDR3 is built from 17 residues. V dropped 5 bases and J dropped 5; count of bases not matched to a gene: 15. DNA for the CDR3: TGTGCCAGCAGTCACAAGCGAGCGGGGGGGATTGGGGACGAGCAGTACTTC. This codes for CASSHKRAGGIGDEQYF.

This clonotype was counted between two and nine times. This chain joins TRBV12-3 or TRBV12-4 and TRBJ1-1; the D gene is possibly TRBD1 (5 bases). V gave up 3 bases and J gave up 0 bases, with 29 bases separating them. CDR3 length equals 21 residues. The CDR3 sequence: CASSFRGLTGGTNFMNTEAFF. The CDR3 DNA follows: TGTGCCAGCAGTTTTAGGGGCCTGACCGGAGGGACCAACTTCATGAACACTGAAGCTTTCTTT.

CDR3 sequence (DNA): TGCAGCGTTCCAGGGACCGCTAACTATGGCTACACCTTC. Residues: CSVPGTANYGYTF. The rearrangement links TRBV29-1 to TRBJ1-2, with D perhaps matching TRBD1 (5 bases). V was clipped by 5 bases and J by 0 bases, with 10 bases between them. Looked up from germline, CDR1 is SQVTM and CDR2 is ANQGSEA. The CDR3 extends over 13 amino acids.

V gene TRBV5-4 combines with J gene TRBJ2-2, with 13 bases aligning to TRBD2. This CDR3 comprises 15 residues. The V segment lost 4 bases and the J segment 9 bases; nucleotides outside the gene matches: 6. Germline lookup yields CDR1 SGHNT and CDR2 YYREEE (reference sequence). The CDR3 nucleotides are TGTGCCAGCAGCCCCGGACTAGCGGGAGTGCGGGAGCTGTTTTTT. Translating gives CASSPGLAGVRELFF.

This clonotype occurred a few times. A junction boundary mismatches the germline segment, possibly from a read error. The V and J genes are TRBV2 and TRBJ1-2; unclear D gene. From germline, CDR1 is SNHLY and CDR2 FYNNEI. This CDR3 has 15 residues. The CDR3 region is CASSERRPANYGYTF. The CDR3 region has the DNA TGTGCCAGCAGTGAACGGAGGCCGGCTAATTATGGCTACACCTTC. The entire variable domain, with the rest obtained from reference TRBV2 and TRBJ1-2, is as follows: EPEVTQTPSHQVTQMGQEVILRCVPISNHLYFYWYRQILGQKVEFLVSFYNNEISEKSEIFDDQFSVERPDGSNFTLKIRSTKLEDSAMYFCASSERRPANYGYTFGSGTRLTVV.

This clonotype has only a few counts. The CDR3 sequence: CSALLADGLDTQYF. The CDR3 nucleotides are TGCAGCGCCTTACTAGCGGATGGGTTAGATACGCAGTATTTT. This rearrangement joins TRBV29-1 to TRBJ2-3, with TRBD2 matching over 8 bases. The V segment lost 7 bases and the J segment 5 bases; nucleotides outside the gene matches: 11. The CDR3 is 14 amino acids. The germline V gene has CDR1 SQVTM and CDR2 ANQGSEA.

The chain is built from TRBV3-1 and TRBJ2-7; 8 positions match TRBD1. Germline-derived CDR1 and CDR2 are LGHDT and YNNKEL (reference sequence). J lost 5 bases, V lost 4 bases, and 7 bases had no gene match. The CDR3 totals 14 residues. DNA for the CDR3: TGTGCCAGCAGCCTCGGACAGGGTCCCAACGAGCAGTACTTC. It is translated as CASSLGQGPNEQYF.

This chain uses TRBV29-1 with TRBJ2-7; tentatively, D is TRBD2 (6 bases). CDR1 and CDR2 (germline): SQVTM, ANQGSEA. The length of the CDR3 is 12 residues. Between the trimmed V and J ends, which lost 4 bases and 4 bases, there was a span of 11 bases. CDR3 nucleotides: TGCAGCGTTGCGGCGGGGCCTTACGAGCAGTACTTC. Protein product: CSVAAGPYEQYF.

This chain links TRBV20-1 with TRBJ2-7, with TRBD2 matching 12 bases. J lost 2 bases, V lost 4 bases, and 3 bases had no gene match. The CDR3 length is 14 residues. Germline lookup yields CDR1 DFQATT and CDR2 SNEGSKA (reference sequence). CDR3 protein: CSATRLAGAYEQYF. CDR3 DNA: TGCAGTGCTACCCGACTAGCGGGAGCCTACGAGCAGTACTTC.

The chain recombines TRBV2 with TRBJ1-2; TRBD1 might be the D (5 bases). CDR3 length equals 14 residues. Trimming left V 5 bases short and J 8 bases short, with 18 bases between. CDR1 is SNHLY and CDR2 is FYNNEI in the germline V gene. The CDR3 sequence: CASSLLRTRDGYTF. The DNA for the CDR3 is TGTGCCAGCAGTCTACTTAGGACCCGGGACGGCTACACCTTC.

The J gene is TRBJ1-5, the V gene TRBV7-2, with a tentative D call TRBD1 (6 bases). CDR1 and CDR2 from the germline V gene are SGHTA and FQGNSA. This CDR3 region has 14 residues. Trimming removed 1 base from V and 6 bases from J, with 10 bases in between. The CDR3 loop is CASSLERGGQPQHF. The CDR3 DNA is TGTGCCAGCAGCTTAGAAAGAGGGGGTCAGCCCCAGCATTTT.

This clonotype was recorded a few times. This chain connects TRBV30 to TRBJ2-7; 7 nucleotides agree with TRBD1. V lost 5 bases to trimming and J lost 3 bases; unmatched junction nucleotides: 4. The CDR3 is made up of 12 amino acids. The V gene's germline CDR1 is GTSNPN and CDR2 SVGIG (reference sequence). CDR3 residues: CAWCAGGYEQYF. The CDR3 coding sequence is TGTGCCTGGTGTGCAGGGGGCTACGAGCAGTACTTC. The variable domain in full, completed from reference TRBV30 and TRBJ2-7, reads SQTIHQWPATLVQPVGSPLSLECTVEGTSNPNLYWYRQAAGRGLQLLFYSVGIGQISSEVPQNLSASRPQDRQFILSSKKLLLSDSGFYLCAWCAGGYEQYFGPGTRLTVT.

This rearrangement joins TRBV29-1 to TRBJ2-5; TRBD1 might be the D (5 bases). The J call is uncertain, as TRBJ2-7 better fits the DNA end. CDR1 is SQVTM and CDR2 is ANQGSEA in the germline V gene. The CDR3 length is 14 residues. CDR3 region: CSVEKDKGIDEQYF. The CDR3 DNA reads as TGCAGCGTAGAAAAGGACAAAGGAATAGACGAGCAGTACTTC.